This paragraph reports one T cell receptor (beta chain). The entry originates in a study of T cell changes during pregnancy in multiple sclerosis. With 2 bases removed from V and 9 bases from J, the gap between germline ends came to 14 bases. Germline lookup yields CDR1 MNHEY and CDR2 SVGAGI. This CDR3 has 15 residues. Produced via immunoSEQ multiplex PCR; TCRdb's table is partial and in-frame only. The data contain more than 80,000 clones, 92% of them singletons. This material consisted of peripheral blood, taken after pregnancy. The clonotype comes from a female donor with multiple sclerosis, enrolled in a pregnancy study. This chain links TRBV6-5 with TRBJ1-6; the D gene is possibly TRBD1 (5 bases). The CDR3 sequence is CASSYTEGTRSPLHF. DNA for the CDR3: TGTGCCAGCAGTTACACCGAGGGGACTCGTTCACCCCTCCACTTT.